This T cell receptor (beta chain) was sequenced for a study of CD8 T cells in ankylosing spondylitis. General observations from the study: A motif in TCR beta, a set of under ten highly homologous variants, appeared characteristic of ankylosing spondylitis blood.

One entry per CDR3 protein, called by TCRdb with MiXCR from the 5' RACE reads. The sample shows fewer than 450,000 distinct CDR3 sequences, 17% of them seen only once. CDR1 is SQVTM and CDR2 is ANQGSEA in the germline V gene. Trimming took off 7 bases at V and 5 bases at J, with 15 bases between the two ends. This CDR3 has 13 residues. As regards this clonotype: Its antigen remains unidentified.

The V and J genes are TRBV29-1 and TRBJ1-5; D not resolved. This TCR came from a male donor with ankylosing spondylitis. Sequenced material: blood, either unsorted or a sorted T cell fraction (not recorded which). CDR3 nucleotide sequence: TGCAGCGCCGCAAGTACGCGCGATCAGCCCCAGCATTTT. Its protein is CSAASTRDQPQHF.